This T cell receptor beta chain was documented in a study of blood T cell repertoires in COVID-19. The CDR3 runs to 15 residues. Trimming took 0 bases from V and 7 from J; bases not matched to a gene: 1. In germline, CDR1 is SGHKS, CDR2 YYEKEE (reference sequence). Only in-frame clones appear in the TCRdb table, and some are missing; sequencing was by immunoSEQ multiplex PCR. This sample carries roughly 160,000 clones, almost 85% of them seen once, and the ten largest clones take 11%. This sequence originates from a man in his fifties or sixties who had recovered from COVID-19. The chain is built from TRBV5-5 and TRBJ1-6; 10 nucleotides agree with TRBD1. The sequenced material came from PBMCs or T cells enriched from blood (not recorded which). The CDR3 DNA is TGTGCCAGCAGCTTGGGACAGGGGGCCAATTCACCCCTCCACTTT. Protein sequence: CASSLGQGANSPLHF.